This TCR beta chain was sequenced in a study of blood T cell repertoires in COVID-19 (dated by TCRdb to the early 2020s). In terms of the full investigation: The collaborator samples originated in the United States, Italy and Spain and spanned the acute and convalescent phases of COVID-19. The samples were drawn from two sources: the first 160 participants of the ongoing ImmuneRACE study, and about 1,300 subjects contributed by 6 global collaborators. Where HLA class I and class II types were available, the types were taken from metadata supplied by the sample provider, not from assay-based typing. A freely available public database, intended as a resource for researchers studying the immune response to SARS-CoV-2, is where the repertoires were released. The prospective study material was composed of cDNA or gDNA derived from T cells, B-cell-depleted T cells, or PBMCs. Subjects who had been exposed to COVID-19, were actively infected with it, or had recovered from it provided the deeply sampled blood TCRbeta repertoires that made up the dataset. Nearly every sample came with metadata listing a de-identified subject ID, COVID-19 status, age in years and sex.

Remarks on this clone: Its cognate antigen has yet to be identified. Base qualities are not at hand, and no much larger clone is one base apart.

TCRbeta CDR3 regions were amplified from genomic DNA using the immunoSEQ Assay, a bias-controlled multiplex PCR. Per the original workflow: Within the assay, amplification of reference gene primers was used to estimate how many nucleated cells each sample contained. To quantify the absolute abundance of each unique TCRbeta CDR3 rearrangement, sequence reads were collapsed and filtered. For each sample, productive Simpson clonality was calculated as the square root of Simpson's diversity index over productive rearrangements. Not all clones reach the TCRdb copy of this immuneACCESS table, which keeps in-frame sequences only. Checked studies attribute under half of the gap to unresolved V genes and leave the rest unexplained. For V, J and clone size, that table is used; D and trimming come from the DNA. The sample table lists roughly 340,000 clones, 85% to 90% of them with a count of one. The top ten clonotypes cover less than 1.2% of the sample.

The germline V gene encodes CDR1 SGHVS and CDR2 FQNEAQ. Taken from cysteine to phenylalanine, the CDR3 has 19 residues. Only the CDR3 DNA stays, 57 bases, in frame from base 1. V is pruned by 2 bases and J by 7 bases, leaving 13 bases of the junction without a gene match. Broader findings and caveats from the paper: The amount of clinical and demographic metadata varied by source and participant and was provided uncurated.

Enrolling through a virtual design, the prospective study's participants ranged in age from roughly 18 to 90 years and lived across 20 to 30 United States geographic areas. Cohort assignment in the prospective study relied on participant-reported clinical history from a screening survey and a study questionnaire. Recovered participants in ImmuneRACE Cohort 3 were defined as having two consecutive negative NP/OP PCR tests, clearance from a healthcare professional, or resolution of symptoms. Mobile phlebotomists in the prospective study collected whole blood, serum and a nasopharyngeal or oropharyngeal swab from every participant. Prospective study participants could optionally give additional blood draws and questionnaires over an approximately two-month period. Prospective study blood samples were shipped either frozen or at room temperature before DNA extraction.

The receptor comes from a man aged 18 to 35 who had recovered from COVID-19. Recombination connected TRBV7-8 to TRBJ2-2, and 13 bases in between align with TRBD2. Sequencing was performed on PBMCs or T cells enriched from blood (not recorded which). The DNA is TGTGCCAGCAGCTTACTCTCCGTAACTAGCGGGGGGGCCGTCGGGGAGCTGTTTTTT. The translation is CASSLLSVTSGGAVGELFF.